Listed below are T cell receptor beta chains from one sample, sequenced in a study of CD8 T cells in ankylosing spondylitis. TCRdb reanalysed the 5' RACE reads using MiXCR and keeps one entry per CDR3 protein. The sample gives about 330,000 distinct CDR3 sequences, 8% of which show up once; roughly 14% is in the top ten. Source material: blood, either unsorted or a sorted T cell fraction (not recorded which). All receptors come from a male donor with ankylosing spondylitis. The CDR3 runs from the conserved cysteine through the conserved F or W. D genes are given only for firm matches. Size tells how often a clone was seen (once, few, many) or the class of an expanded clone, and some rows leave it out.

15	TRBV12-3/TRBV12-4	TRBJ1-6	TRBD1	many	TGTGCCAGCAGTCCGACAGGGGTAGGGAATTCACCCCTCCACTTT	CASSPTGVGNSPLHF
13	TRBV18	TRBJ1-2	TRBD1	few	TGTGCCAGCTCACCAGGGCAGGGGGAGAGCTACACCTTC	CASSPGQGESYTF
15	TRBV4-2	TRBJ2-2	-	-	TGTGCCAGCACGGGCCAAGCGGGCTTCACCGGGGAGCTGTTTTTT	CASTGQAGFTGELFF
15	TRBV5-1	TRBJ2-1	TRBD2	many	TGCGCCAGCTCCTCCCTAGCGGGAGGGCGCTATGAGCAGTTCTTC	CASSSLAGGRYEQFF
16	TRBV11-2	TRBJ2-7	-	few	TGTGCCAGCAGCTTATATGGGGACACGCGACTCTACGAGCAGTACTTC	CASSLYGDTRLYEQYF
15	TRBV5-1	TRBJ1-1	TRBD1	-	TGCGCCAGCAGCTTCACAGGGGGTTCGGACACTGAAGCTTTCTTT	CASSFTGGSDTEAFF
15	TRBV24-1	TRBJ2-3	TRBD2	-	TGTGCCACCAGTGGAGGAGCGGGAGACAAGGATACGCAGTATTTT	CATSGGAGDKDTQYF
14	TRBV7-9	TRBJ1-4	-	few	TGTGCCAGCAGCCCCCGGCCACGGGATGAAAAACTGTTTTTT	CASSPRPRDEKLFF
16	TRBV5-1	TRBJ2-2	TRBD2	few	TGCGCCAGCAGCTTGGCCCAGGGACTAGCTGCCGGGGAGCTGTTTTTT	CASSLAQGLAAGELFF
17	TRBV29-1	TRBJ2-5	TRBD2	many	TGCAGCGCCAAGACCTGGCGACTAGCGGGAGTTTTAGAGACCCAGTACTTC	CSAKTWRLAGVLETQYF
14	TRBV10-3	TRBJ1-5	-	few	TGTGCCATCAGGGAAGGGTTGGGAAATCAGCCCCAGCATTTT	CAIREGLGNQPQHF
19	TRBV14	TRBJ2-6	TRBD1	few	TGTGCCAGCAGCCACCTTATATCGACAGGGAACTCTGGGGCCAACGTCCTGACTTTC	CASSHLISTGNSGANVLTF
12	TRBV9	TRBJ2-7	-	-	TGTGCCAGCGGGCAGGGGCGAGACGAGCAGTACTTC	CASGQGRDEQYF
16	TRBV7-2	TRBJ2-2	-	-	TGTGCCAGCAGCGGGTGGCGGGATGGGAACACCGGGGAGCTGTTTTTT	CASSGWRDGNTGELFF
14	TRBV20-1	TRBJ2-2	TRBD1	few	TGCAGTGCTAGAGGACAGGGGGGGGCCGGGGAGCTGTTTTTT	CSARGQGGAGELFF
15	TRBV4-2	TRBJ2-1	-	-	TGTGCCAGCAGCCAGGGACTTACCACAAACAATGAGCAGTTCTTC	CASSQGLTTNNEQFF
17	TRBV5-5	TRBJ2-7	TRBD2	few	TGTGCCAGCAGCTTGCGGCTAGCGGGTGGACCCCTATACGAGCAGTACTTC	CASSLRLAGGPLYEQYF
14	TRBV7-2	TRBJ2-7	TRBD1	few	TGTGCCAGCAGCTACGGGACAGGGGTGTACGAGCAGTACTTC	CASSYGTGVYEQYF
13	TRBV29-1	TRBJ2-3	-	-	TGCAGCGCCGAACCGGGGAGCACAGATACGCAGTATTTT	CSAEPGSTDTQYF
12	TRBV6-2/TRBV6-3	TRBJ2-7	-	few	TGTGCCAGCAAGGACACAGCCTACGAGCAGTACTTC	CASKDTAYEQYF